The 10 T cell receptor beta chains reported below all come from one sample, sequenced in a study of blood T cell repertoires in COVID-19. Some clones are missing from TCRdb's copy, which holds only in-frame ones; the method was immunoSEQ multiplex PCR. The sample carries some 500,000 clones, 85% to 90% recorded once. The sequencing input was peripheral blood. These receptors all stem from a woman aged 45 to 65 with COVID-19, enrolled during active disease.

The V call is TRBV3-1 (or the pseudogene TRBV3-2), the J call TRBJ1-3; D is possibly TRBD1 (6 bases). V was clipped by 4 bases and J by 4 bases, with 14 bases between them. This CDR3 has 15 amino acids. Germline V lookup: CDR1 LGHDT, CDR2 YNNKEL (reference sequence). CDR3 in amino acids: CASSPTRTVGNTIYF. CDR3 coding DNA: TGTGCCAGCAGCCCAACACGGACAGTCGGAAACACCATATATTTT.

The rearrangement links TRBV5-1 to TRBJ2-5; 9 bases map to TRBD2. The junction had 4 bases not matched to a gene; V was cut back by 3 bases and J by 4 bases. The CDR3 totals 14 residues. CDR1 and CDR2 from the germline V gene are SGHRS and YFSETQ. The CDR3 sequence is CASSSASGAETQYF. Written as DNA, the CDR3 is TGCGCCAGCAGCTCGGCTAGCGGGGCAGAGACCCAGTACTTC.

V gene TRBV2 combines with J gene TRBJ1-4, with 10 bases matching TRBD1. The V segment lost 6 bases and the J segment 8 bases; nucleotides outside the gene matches: 6. The CDR3 is made up of 14 amino acids. Germline lookup yields CDR1 SNHLY and CDR2 FYNNEI. CDR3: CASSFGQGEEKLFF. The CDR3 DNA follows: TGTGCCAGCAGCTTCGGACAGGGGGAAGAAAAACTGTTTTTT.

The rearrangement links TRBV28 to TRBJ1-1; D is unclear. The V and J ends lost 6 bases and 11 bases respectively, with 7 bases between them. This CDR3 comprises 9 residues. Germline V lookup: CDR1 MDHEN, CDR2 SYDVKM. CDR3 sequence reads: CASSPPAFF. The CDR3 nucleotides read TGTGCCAGCAGCCCCCCGGCTTTCTTT.

The genes are TRBV6-5 and TRBJ2-1; 12 bases map to TRBD2. The CDR3 consists of 16 residues. With V trimmed by 1 base and J by 7 bases, 5 bases remained unmatched. Germline CDR1 MNHEY, CDR2 SVGAGI. CDR3 in DNA: TGTGCCAGCAGTTACTATTCTAGCGGGGGGGCGAATGAGCAGTTCTTC. Amino acid sequence: CASSYYSSGGANEQFF.

The V gene is TRBV10-3, the J gene TRBJ2-1; 9 positions agree with TRBD1. The V and J ends lost 3 bases and 8 bases, in that order; junction bases with no gene match: 5. Germline V gives CDR1 ENHRY, CDR2 SYGVKD. The CDR3 runs 14 residues. The CDR3 region is CAISDPDRGDEQFF. The CDR3 coding sequence is TGTGCCATCAGTGATCCGGACAGGGGCGATGAGCAGTTCTTC.

This clone was observed a few times. The rearrangement joins TRBV5-6 to TRBJ1-6; the D is unclear. The germline CDR1 and CDR2 sequences are SGHDT and YYEEEE. V shed 4 bases and J shed 10 bases, with 12 bases lying between them. This CDR3 is 13 amino acids long. The CDR3 is CASSPVAGSPLHF. CDR3 DNA: TGTGCCAGCAGCCCAGTGGCGGGATCACCCCTCCACTTT.

This clone was counted a single time. J is TRBJ2-3 and V is TRBV5-4, with 10 bases fitting TRBD2. This CDR3 has 16 residues. Germline CDR1 is SGHNT and CDR2 is YYREEE (reference sequence). Trimming cost V 3 bases and J 6 bases; bases outside gene matches: 10. The CDR3 sequence is CASSSLAGAYTDTQYF. The DNA of the CDR3 is TGTGCCAGCAGCTCCCTAGCGGGGGCCTACACGGATACGCAGTATTTT.

The chain links TRBV6-1 to TRBJ2-7; a weak D match, TRBD1 (5 bases). The CDR3 has 13 residues. Germline V gives CDR1 MNHNS, CDR2 SASEGT. With 1 base removed from V and 6 bases from J, the gap between germline ends came to 10 bases. CDR3 in DNA: TGTGCCAGCAGTGAAGAAGGGGCCGGCGAGCAGTACTTC. Amino acids: CASSEEGAGEQYF.

The CDR3 loop is CASSSDRGNTEAFF. Here the CDR3 DNA reads TGTGCCAGCAGCTCGGACAGGGGGAACACTGAAGCTTTCTTT. J is TRBJ1-1 and V is TRBV5-6; TRBD1 matches 9 bases. This CDR3 region has 14 residues. With 3 bases clipped from V and 1 base from J, the junction kept 1 base outside the gene matches. CDR1 and CDR2 (germline): SGHDT, YYEEEE.